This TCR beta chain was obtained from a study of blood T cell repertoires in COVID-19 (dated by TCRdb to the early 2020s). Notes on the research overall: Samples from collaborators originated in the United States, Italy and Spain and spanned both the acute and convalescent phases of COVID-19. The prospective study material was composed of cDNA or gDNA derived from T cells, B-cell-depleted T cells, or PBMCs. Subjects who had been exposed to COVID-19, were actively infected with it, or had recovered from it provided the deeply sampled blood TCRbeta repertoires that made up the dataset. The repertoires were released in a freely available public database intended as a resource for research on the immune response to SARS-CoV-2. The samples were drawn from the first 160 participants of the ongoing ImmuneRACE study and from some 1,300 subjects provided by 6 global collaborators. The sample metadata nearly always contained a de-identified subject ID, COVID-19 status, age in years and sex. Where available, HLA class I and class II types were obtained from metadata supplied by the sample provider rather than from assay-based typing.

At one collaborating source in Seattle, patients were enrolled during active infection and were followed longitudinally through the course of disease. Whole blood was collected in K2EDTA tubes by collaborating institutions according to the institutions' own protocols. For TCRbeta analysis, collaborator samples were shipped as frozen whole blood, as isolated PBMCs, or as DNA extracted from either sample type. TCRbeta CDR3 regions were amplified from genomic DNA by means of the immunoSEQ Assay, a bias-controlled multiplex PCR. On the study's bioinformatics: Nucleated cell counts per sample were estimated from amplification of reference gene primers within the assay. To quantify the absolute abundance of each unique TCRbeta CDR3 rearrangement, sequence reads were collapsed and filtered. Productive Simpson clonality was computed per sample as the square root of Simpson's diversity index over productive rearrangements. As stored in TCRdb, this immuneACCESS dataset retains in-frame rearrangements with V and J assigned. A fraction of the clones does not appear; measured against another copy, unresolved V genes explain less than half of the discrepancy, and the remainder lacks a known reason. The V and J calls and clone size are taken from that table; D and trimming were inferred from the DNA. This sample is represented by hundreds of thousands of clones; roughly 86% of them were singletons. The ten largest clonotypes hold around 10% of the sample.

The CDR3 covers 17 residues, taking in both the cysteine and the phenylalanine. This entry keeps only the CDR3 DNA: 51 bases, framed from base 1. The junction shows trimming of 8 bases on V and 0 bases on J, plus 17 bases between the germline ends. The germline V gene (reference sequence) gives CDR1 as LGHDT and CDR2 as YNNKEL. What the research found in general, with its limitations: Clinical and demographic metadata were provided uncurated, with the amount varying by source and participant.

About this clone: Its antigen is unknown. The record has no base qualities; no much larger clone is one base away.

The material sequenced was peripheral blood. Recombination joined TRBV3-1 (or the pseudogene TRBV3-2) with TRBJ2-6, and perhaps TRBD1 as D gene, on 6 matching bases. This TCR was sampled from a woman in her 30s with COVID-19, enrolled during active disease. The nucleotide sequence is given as TGTGCCAGCGGAACGACAGGATATTCCTCTGGGGCCAACGTCCTGACTTTC. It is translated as CASGTTGYSSGANVLTF.